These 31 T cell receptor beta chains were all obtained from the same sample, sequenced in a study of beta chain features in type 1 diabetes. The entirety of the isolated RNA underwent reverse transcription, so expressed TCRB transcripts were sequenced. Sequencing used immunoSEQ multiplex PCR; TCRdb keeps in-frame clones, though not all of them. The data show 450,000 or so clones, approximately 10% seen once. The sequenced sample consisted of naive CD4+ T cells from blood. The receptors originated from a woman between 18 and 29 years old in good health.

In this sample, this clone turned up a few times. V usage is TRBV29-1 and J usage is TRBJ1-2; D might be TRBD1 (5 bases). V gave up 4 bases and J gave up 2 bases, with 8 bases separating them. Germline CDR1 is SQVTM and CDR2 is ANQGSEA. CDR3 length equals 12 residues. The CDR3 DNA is TGCAGCGTTGTCCCAGGGAACTATGGCTACACCTTC. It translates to CSVVPGNYGYTF.

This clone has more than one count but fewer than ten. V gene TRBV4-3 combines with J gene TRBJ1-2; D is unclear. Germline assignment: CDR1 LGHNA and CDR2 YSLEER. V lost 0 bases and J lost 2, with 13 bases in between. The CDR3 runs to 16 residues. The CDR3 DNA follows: TGCGCCAGCAGCCAAGATAGTGTCCGAGGGAACTATGGCTACACCTTC. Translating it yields CASSQDSVRGNYGYTF.

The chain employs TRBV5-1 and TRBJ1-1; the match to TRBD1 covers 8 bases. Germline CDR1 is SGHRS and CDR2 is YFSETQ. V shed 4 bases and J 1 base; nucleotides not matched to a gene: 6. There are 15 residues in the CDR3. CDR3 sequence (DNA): TGCGCCAGCAGCCCGGACAGGGCTAGGAACACTGAAGCTTTCTTT. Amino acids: CASSPDRARNTEAFF.

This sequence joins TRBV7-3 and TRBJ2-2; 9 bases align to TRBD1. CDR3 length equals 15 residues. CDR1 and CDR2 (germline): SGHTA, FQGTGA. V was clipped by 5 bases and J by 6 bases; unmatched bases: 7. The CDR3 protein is CASSPPGTGSGELFF. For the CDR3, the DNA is TGTGCCAGCAGCCCCCCCGGGACAGGGTCCGGGGAGCTGTTTTTT.

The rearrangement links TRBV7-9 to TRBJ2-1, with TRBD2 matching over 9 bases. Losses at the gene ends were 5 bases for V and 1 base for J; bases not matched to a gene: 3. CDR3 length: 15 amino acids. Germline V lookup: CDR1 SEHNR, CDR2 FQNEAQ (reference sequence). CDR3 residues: CASSPSGGSYNEQFF. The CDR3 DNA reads TGTGCCAGCAGCCCCAGCGGGGGGTCCTACAATGAGCAGTTCTTC. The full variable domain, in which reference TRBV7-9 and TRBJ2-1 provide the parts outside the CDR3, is DTGVSQNPRHKITKRGQNVTFRCDPISEHNRLYWYRQTLGQGPEFLTYFQNEAQLEKSRLLSDRFSAERPKGSFSTLEIQRTEQGDSAMYLCASSPSGGSYNEQFFGPGTRLTVL.

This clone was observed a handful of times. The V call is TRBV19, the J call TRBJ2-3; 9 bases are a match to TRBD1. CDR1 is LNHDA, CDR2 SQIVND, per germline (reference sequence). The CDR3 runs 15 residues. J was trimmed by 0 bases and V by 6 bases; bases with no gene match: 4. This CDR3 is CASSPGTGSTDTQYF. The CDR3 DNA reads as TGTGCCAGTAGCCCCGGGACAGGGAGCACAGATACGCAGTATTTT.

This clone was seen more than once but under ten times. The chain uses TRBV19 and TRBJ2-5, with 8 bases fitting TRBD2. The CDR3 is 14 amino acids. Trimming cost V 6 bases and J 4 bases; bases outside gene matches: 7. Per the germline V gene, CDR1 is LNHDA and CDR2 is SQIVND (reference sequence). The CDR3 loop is CASSLGRGIETQYF. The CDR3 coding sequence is TGTGCCAGTAGCCTCGGGAGGGGCATAGAGACCCAGTACTTC.

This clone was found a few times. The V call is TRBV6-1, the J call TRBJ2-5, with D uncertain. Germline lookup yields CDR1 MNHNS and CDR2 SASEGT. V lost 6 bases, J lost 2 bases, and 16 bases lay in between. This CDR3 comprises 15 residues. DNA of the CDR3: TGTGCCAGCAGCGAATCCCGACGGAGACAAGAGACCCAGTACTTC. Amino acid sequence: CASSESRRRQETQYF.

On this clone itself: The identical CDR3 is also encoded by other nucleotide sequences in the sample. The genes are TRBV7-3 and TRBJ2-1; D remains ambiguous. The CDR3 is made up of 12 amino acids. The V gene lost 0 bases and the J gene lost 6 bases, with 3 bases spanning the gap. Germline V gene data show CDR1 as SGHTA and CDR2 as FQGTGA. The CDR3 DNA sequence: TGTGCCAGCAGCTTAACAGCCAATGAGCAGTTCTTC. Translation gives CASSLTANEQFF.

CDR3 residues: CASSGGHGDTQYF. In nucleotides, the CDR3 is TGTGCCAGCAGCGGGGGACACGGGGATACGCAGTATTTT. The chain couples TRBV9 to TRBJ2-3, with D tentatively TRBD1 (6 bases). The CDR3 spans 13 residues. Germline V gene data show CDR1 as SGDLS and CDR2 as YYNGEE. V was trimmed by 3 bases and J by 6 bases, leaving 11 bases between them.

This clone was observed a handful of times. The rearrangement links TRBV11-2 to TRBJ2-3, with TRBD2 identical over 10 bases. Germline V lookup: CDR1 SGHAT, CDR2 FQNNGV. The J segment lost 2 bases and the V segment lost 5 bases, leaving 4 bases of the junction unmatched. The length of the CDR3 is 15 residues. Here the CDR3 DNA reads TGTGCCAGCAGCGGACTAGCGGCAATCACAGATACGCAGTATTTT. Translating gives CASSGLAAITDTQYF.

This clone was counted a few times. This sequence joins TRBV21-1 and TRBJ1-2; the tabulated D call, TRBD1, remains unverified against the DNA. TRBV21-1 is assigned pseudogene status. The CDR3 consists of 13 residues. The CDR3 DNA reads TGTGCCAGCAGCAAATCCAGGGTCTTAGGCTACACCTTC. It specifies CASSKSRVLGYTF.

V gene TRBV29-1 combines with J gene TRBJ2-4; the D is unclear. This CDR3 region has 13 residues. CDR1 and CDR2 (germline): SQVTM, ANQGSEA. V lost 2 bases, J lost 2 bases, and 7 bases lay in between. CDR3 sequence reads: CSVESQPKNIQYF. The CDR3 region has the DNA TGCAGCGTTGAATCCCAGCCCAAAAACATTCAGTACTTC.

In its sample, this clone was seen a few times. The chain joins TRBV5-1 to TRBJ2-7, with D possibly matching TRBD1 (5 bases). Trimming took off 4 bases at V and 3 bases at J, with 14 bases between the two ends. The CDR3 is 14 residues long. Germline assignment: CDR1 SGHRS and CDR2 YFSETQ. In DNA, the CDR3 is TGCGCCAGCAGCCCCGGAACAGGTTACTACGAGCAGTACTTC. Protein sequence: CASSPGTGYYEQYF.

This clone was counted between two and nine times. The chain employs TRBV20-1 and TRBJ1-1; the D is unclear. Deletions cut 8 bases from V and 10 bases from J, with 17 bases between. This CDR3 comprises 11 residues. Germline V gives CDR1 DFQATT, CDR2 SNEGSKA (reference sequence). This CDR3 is CSPRISGLAFF. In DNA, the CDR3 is TGCAGTCCCCGTATCTCCGGGTTAGCTTTCTTT.

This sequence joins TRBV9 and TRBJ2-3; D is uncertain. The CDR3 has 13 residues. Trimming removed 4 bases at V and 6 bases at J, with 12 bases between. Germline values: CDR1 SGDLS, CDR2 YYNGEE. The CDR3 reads CASSYQMADTQYF. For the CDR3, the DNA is TGTGCCAGCAGCTACCAGATGGCCGATACGCAGTATTTT. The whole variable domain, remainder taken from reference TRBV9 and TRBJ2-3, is DSGVTQTPKHLITATGQRVTLRCSPRSGDLSVYWYQQSLDQGLQFLIQYYNGEERAKGNILERFSAQQFPDLHSELNLSSLELGDSALYFCASSYQMADTQYFGPGTRLTVL.

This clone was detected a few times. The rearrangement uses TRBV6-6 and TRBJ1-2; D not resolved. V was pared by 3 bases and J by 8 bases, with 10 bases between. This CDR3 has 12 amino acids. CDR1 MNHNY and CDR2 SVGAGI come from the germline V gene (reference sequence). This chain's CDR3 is CASSYDPWGYTF. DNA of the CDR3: TGTGCCAGCAGTTATGACCCGTGGGGCTACACCTTC.

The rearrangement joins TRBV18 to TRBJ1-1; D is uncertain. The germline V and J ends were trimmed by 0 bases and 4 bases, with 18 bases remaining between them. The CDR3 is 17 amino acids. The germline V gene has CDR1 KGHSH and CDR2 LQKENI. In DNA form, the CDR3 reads TGTGCCAGCTCACCACCGCCCGCGGGGAAAAGAGGCACTGAAGCTTTCTTT. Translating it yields CASSPPPAGKRGTEAFF.

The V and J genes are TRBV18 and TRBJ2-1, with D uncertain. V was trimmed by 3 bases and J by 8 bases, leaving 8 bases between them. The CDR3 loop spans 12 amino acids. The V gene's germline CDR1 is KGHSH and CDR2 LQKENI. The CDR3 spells CASSPSEDEQFF. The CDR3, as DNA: TGTGCCAGCTCACCCTCCGAGGATGAGCAGTTCTTC.

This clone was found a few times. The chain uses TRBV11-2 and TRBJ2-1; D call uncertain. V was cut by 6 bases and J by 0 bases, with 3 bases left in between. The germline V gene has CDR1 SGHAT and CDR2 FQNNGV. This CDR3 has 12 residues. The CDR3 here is CASRLSYNEQFF. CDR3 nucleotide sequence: TGTGCCAGCAGGCTCTCCTACAATGAGCAGTTCTTC.

The CDR3, as DNA: TGTGCCAGCAGCTTAAGGAAGACAGATACGCAGTATTTT. It translates to CASSLRKTDTQYF. The chain employs TRBV7-2 and TRBJ2-3; D is ambiguous. The CDR3 has 13 residues. CDR1 and CDR2 (germline): SGHTA, FQGNSA. The ends were cut back, 2 bases at V and 3 bases at J, with 6 bases in the middle. The full variable domain, in which reference TRBV7-2 and TRBJ2-3 provide the parts outside the CDR3, is GAGVSQSPSNKVTEKGKDVELRCDPISGHTALYWYRQSLGQGLEFLIYFQGNSAPDKSGLPSDRFSAERTGGSVSTLTIQRTQQEDSAVYLCASSLRKTDTQYFGPGTRLTVL.

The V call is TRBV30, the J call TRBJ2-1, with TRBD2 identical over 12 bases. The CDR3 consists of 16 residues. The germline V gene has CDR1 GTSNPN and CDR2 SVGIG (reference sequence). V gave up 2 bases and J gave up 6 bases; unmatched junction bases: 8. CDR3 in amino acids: CAWSNTRTSGANEQFF. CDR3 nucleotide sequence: TGTGCCTGGAGTAATACTCGGACTAGCGGGGCCAATGAGCAGTTCTTC.

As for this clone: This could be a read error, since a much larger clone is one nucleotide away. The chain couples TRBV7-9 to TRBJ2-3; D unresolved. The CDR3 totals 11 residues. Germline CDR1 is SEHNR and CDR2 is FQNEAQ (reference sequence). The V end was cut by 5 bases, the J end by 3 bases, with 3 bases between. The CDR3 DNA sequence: TGTGCCAGCAGCCAAACAGATACGCAGTATTTT. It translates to CASSQTDTQYF.

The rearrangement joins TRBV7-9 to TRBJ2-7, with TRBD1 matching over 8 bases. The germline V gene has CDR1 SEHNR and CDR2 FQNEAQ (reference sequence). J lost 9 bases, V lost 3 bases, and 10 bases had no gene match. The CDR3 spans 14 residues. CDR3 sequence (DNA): TGTGCCAGCAGCTTGGGGACAGGCTCGGAGGGGCAGTACGTC. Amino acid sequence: CASSLGTGSEGQYV.

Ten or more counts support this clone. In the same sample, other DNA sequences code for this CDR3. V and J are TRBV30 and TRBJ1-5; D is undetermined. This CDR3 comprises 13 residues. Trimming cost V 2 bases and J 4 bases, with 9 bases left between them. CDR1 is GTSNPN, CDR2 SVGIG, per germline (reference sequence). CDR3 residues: CAWSTGGNQPQHF. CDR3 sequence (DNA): TGTGCCTGGAGTACTGGCGGGAATCAGCCCCAGCATTTT.

CDR3 sequence (DNA): TGCAGCGTTGGCGGGCAGGGGTACGCCTACACCTTC. Protein product: CSVGGQGYAYTF. The chain joins TRBV29-1 to TRBJ1-2, with D tentatively TRBD1 (6 bases). With 4 bases removed from V and 10 bases from J, the gap between germline ends came to 16 bases. The CDR3 extends over 12 amino acids. In germline, CDR1 is SQVTM, CDR2 ANQGSEA.

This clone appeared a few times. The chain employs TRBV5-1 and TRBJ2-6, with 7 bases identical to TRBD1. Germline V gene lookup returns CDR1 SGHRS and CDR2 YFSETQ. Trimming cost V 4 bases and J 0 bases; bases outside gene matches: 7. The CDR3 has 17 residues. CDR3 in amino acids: CASSPRTGNSGANVLTF. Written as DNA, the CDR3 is TGCGCCAGCAGCCCGCGGACAGGCAACTCTGGGGCCAACGTCCTGACTTTC. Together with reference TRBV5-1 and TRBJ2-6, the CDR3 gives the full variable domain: KAGVTQTPRYLIKTRGQQVTLSCSPISGHRSVSWYQQTPGQGLQFLFEYFSETQRNKGNFPGRFSGRQFSNSRSEMNVSTLELGDSALYLCASSPRTGNSGANVLTFGAGSRLTVL.

The CDR3 region has the DNA TGTGCCAGCAGTTACTCGAAAGGTGGGGGAAGAAACACCATATATTTT. This gives the protein CASSYSKGGGRNTIYF. The J gene is TRBJ1-3, the V gene TRBV6-5; perhaps TRBD1 as D (5 bases). Germline CDR1 is MNHEY and CDR2 is SVGAGI. V shed 0 bases and J shed 5 bases, with 14 bases lying between them. CDR3 length: 16 residues.

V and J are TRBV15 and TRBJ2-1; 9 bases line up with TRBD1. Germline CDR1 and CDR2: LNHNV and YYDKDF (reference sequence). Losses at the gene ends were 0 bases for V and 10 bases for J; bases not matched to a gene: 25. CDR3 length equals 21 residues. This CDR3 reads CATSRESLLRVTDRGTAEQFF. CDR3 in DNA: TGTGCCACCAGCAGAGAATCCCTGTTAAGGGTAACGGACAGGGGTACGGCGGAGCAGTTCTTC.

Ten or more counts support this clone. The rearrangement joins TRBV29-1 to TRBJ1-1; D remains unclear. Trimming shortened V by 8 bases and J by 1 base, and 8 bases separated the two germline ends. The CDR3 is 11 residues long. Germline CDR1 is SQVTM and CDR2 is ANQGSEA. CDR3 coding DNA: TGCAGCTGCCAAGAGAACACTGAAGCTTTCTTT. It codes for CSCQENTEAFF.

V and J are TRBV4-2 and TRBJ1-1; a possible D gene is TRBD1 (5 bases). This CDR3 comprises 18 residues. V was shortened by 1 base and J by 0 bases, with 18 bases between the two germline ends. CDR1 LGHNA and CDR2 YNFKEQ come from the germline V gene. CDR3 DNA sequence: TGTGCCAGCAGCCAAGTATGGGGGTCGGACCTCATGAACACTGAAGCTTTCTTT. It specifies CASSQVWGSDLMNTEAFF.